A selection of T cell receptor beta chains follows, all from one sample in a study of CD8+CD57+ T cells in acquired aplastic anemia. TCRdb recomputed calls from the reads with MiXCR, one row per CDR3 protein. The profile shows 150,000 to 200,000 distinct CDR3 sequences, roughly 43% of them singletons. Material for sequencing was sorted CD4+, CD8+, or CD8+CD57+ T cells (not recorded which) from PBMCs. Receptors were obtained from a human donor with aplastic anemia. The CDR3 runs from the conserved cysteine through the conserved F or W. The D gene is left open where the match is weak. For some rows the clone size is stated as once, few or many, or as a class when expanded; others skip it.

CASSSTVSGRQYF | TGTGCCAGCAGCTCAACCGTTTCGGGTCGGCAGTACTTC | NA | TRBJ2-7 | TRBV7-9 | NA | 13
CASSEGPVTEAFF | TGCGCCAGCAGTGAGGGTCCCGTCACTGAAGCTTTCTTT | many | TRBJ1-1 | TRBV10-1 | NA | 13
CASSEGQGTTYEQYF | TGTGCCAGCAGTGAAGGGCAGGGGACCACCTACGAGCAGTACTTC | many | TRBJ2-7 | TRBV2 | NA | 15
CASSVLMNTEAFF | TGTGCCAGCAGTGTACTCATGAACACTGAAGCTTTCTTT | NA | TRBJ1-1 | TRBV25-1 | NA | 13
CASSPQGRHGGEQYF | TGTGCCAGCAGCCCCCAGGGACGACATGGGGGCGAGCAGTACTTC | many | TRBJ2-7 | TRBV7-2 | NA | 15
CASSADGGAANEQFF | TGTGCCAGCAGCGCAGACGGGGGGGCGGCTAACGAGCAGTTCTTC | NA | TRBJ2-1 | TRBV9 | TRBD2 | 15
CASSVRGLSTDTQYF | TGTGCCAGTAGTGTAAGGGGGCTTAGCACAGATACGCAGTATTTT | NA | TRBJ2-3 | TRBV19 | TRBD1 | 15
CASSITGFGVETQYF | TGTGCCAGCAGTATCACAGGGTTTGGGGTGGAGACCCAGTACTTC | NA | TRBJ2-5 | TRBV6-1 | NA | 15
CASRDRGRHSPLHF | TGTGCCAGCAGAGACAGGGGGAGACATTCACCCCTCCACTTT | NA | TRBJ1-6 | TRBV25-1 | TRBD1 | 14
CASSVRENQPQHF | TGCGCCAGCAGTGTTCGGGAGAATCAGCCCCAGCATTTT | many | TRBJ1-5 | TRBV10-1 | NA | 13
CASSSGTPSYNEQFF | TGCGCCAGCAGCTCCGGGACACCGTCCTACAATGAGCAGTTCTTC | many | TRBJ2-1 | TRBV5-1 | NA | 15
CASSPSSQETQYF | TGTGCCAGTAGCCCCTCTAGCCAAGAGACCCAGTACTTC | few | TRBJ2-5 | TRBV19 | NA | 13
CATGTGGTYEQYF | TGTGCCACCGGGACAGGGGGGACCTACGAGCAGTACTTC | NA | TRBJ2-7 | TRBV24-1 | TRBD1 | 13
CASSLRGRAIISGANVLTF | TGTGCCAGCAGCTTACGGGGGCGAGCTATTATCTCTGGGGCCAACGTCCTGACTTTC | NA | TRBJ2-6 | TRBV13 | NA | 19
CATSFFFTGVDGYTF | TGTGCCACCAGCTTTTTCTTTACCGGGGTGGATGGCTACACCTTC | NA | TRBJ1-2 | TRBV15 | NA | 15
CASSPSFGQGRDEQYF | TGTGCCAGCAGTCCCTCGTTCGGTCAGGGGCGGGACGAGCAGTACTTC | many | TRBJ2-7 | TRBV2 | NA | 16
CASSLIGQGAITDTQYF | TGTGCCAGCAGCTTAATCGGACAGGGGGCAATTACAGATACGCAGTATTTT | many | TRBJ2-3 | TRBV11-2 | TRBD1 | 17